This entry concerns a single TCR beta chain. Method: immunoSEQ multiplex PCR; TCRdb's copy keeps in-frame clones and lacks some. Of 140,000 to 150,000 clones in the sample, over 85% were seen once. The CDR3 is 14 amino acids. V was clipped by 2 bases and J by 6 bases; unmatched bases: 6. CDR1 and CDR2 (germline): WSHSY, SAAADI. These data originate in a study of blood T cell repertoires in COVID-19. Whole-study context: Sources were T cells, B-cell-depleted T cells, or PBMCs; the material itself was cDNA or gDNA.

V gene TRBV10-2 combines with J gene TRBJ2-7; TRBD1 matches 8 bases. The sample consisted of peripheral blood. This TCR was recovered from a human donor in a cohort sampled during active COVID-19. CDR3 amino acids: CASSELDRASEQYF. Here the CDR3 DNA reads TGCGCCAGCAGTGAGCTGGACAGGGCCTCCGAGCAGTACTTC.